The 18 T cell receptor beta chains reported below all come from one sample, sequenced in a study of blood T cells in healthy people across ages (dated by TCRdb to between 2015 and 2017). To prepare the library, 5' RACE was applied. Data came from an Illumina HiSeq 2500. A second roughly 7 to 11 cycle PCR used a sample-barcoded 5' primer and a J-beta primer mix. TCRdb trimmed public reads at Q25 via fastp, called clones via MiXCR and kept in-frame beta chains. Every distinct CDR3 protein forms one entry, paired with its most common genes and DNA. The sample table holds hundreds of thousands of distinct CDR3 sequences, of which less than 40% were seen once. Approximately 15% of the sample comes from the top ten. The sample taken for sequencing was blood. The receptors originated from a woman older than 75 in good health. Donor details come from another sample of the same person, matched by shared clones.

CDR3 sequence: CASSGAKNIQYF. The CDR3 nucleotides are TGTGCCAGCAGTGGGGCCAAAAACATTCAGTACTTC. This rearrangement joins TRBV25-1 to TRBJ2-4; D is ambiguous. Between the trimmed V and J ends, which lost 4 bases and 1 base, there was a span of 2 bases. This CDR3 has 12 residues. Germline V lookup: CDR1 MGHDK, CDR2 SYGVNS. Based on the CDR3 plus reference TRBV25-1 and TRBJ2-4, the full variable domain is EADIYQTPRYLVIGTGKKITLECSQTMGHDKMYWYQQDPGMELHLIHYSYGVNSTEKGDLSSESTVSRIRTEHFPLTLESARPSHTSQYLCASSGAKNIQYFGAGTRLSVL.

Note on this clonotype: A read error may be the cause here, since a much bigger clone is one base away. The chain is built from TRBV27 and TRBJ1-1; 7 bases agree with TRBD1. Germline CDR1 MNHEY, CDR2 SMNVEV (reference sequence). This CDR3 is built from 14 residues. Here the CDR3 reads CVSSYGQAGTEAFF. The DNA of the CDR3 is TGTGTCAGCAGTTACGGACAGGCCGGGACTGAAGCTTTCTTT.

This clonotype was observed a few times. A much larger clone is a single base away; this may be a read error. The V gene is TRBV5-1, the J gene TRBJ1-2; D unresolved. There are 14 residues in the CDR3. The V end was cut by 0 bases, the J end by 2 bases, with 8 bases between. Germline V gene sequence: CDR1 SGHRS, CDR2 YFSETQ. The CDR3 region has the DNA TGCGCCAGCAGCTTGGGCGAGTTCAACTATGGCTACACCTTC. Translation: CASSLGEFNYGYTF.

This clonotype was counted between two and nine times. The chain couples TRBV30 to TRBJ2-3; TRBD1 might be the D (5 bases). Per the germline V gene, CDR1 is GTSNPN and CDR2 is SVGIG (reference sequence). The CDR3 sequence is 13 residues long. V lost 2 bases, J lost 5 bases, and 11 bases lay in between. The DNA for the CDR3 is TGTGCCTGGAGTTTGGGGCACAAAGATACGCAGTATTTT. Protein sequence: CAWSLGHKDTQYF.

The rearrangement joins TRBV6-5 to TRBJ2-7; 9 bases map to TRBD1. The V gene's germline CDR1 is MNHEY and CDR2 SVGAGI. The CDR3 has 15 amino acids. J lost 10 bases, V lost 0 bases, and 10 bases had no gene match. The CDR3 DNA is TGTGCCAGCAGTTACTCCGGGACAGGGCGATACTACCAGTACTTC. Translated, it gives CASSYSGTGRYYQYF.

In its sample, this clonotype was seen many times. Since a much larger clone is just one base distant, this may be a read error. In DNA, the CDR3 is TGTGCCACCAGCAGAGATGCTACAGGAGACTACAATGAGCAGTACTTC. Its translation: CATSRDATGDYNEQYF. The V gene is TRBV15, the J gene TRBJ2-1, with D perhaps given as TRBD1 or TRBD2 (5 bases each). The J call may be mistaken, given a closer DNA end match to TRBJ2-7. The length of the CDR3 is 16 residues. CDR1 is LNHNV and CDR2 is YYDKDF in the germline V gene (reference sequence).

This clonotype has a count of ten or more. The rearrangement uses TRBV6-1 and TRBJ2-6; D may be TRBD1 or TRBD2 (5 bases each). Germline V gene lookup returns CDR1 MNHNS and CDR2 SASEGT. CDR3 length: 18 residues. Trimming took 1 base from V and 0 from J, leaving 13 bases between them. In DNA form, the CDR3 reads TGTGCCAGCAGTGAAGATGGGACGGGTGGCTCTGGGGCCAACGTCCTGACTTTC. It yields the protein CASSEDGTGGSGANVLTF.

Worth noting for this clonotype: One end of the junction does not line up with germline, which may come from a read error. This chain joins TRBV6-1 and TRBJ2-3; possibly TRBD2 for D (5 bases). This CDR3 spans 12 amino acids. The germline CDR1 and CDR2 sequences are MNHNS and SASEGT. CDR3 coding DNA: TGTGCCGGCTCCCCAAGCGGAGATACGCAATATTTT. Protein: CAGSPSGDTQYF.

As to this clonotype: The junction differs from germline at one of its ends, possibly a read error. This sequence joins TRBV7-8 and TRBJ1-1; D not certain. The CDR3 totals 13 residues. Germline assignment: CDR1 SGHVS and CDR2 FQNEAQ. The CDR3 region has the DNA TGTGTCAGCAGCTTAGCAAGGGACACTGAAGCTTTCTTT. It translates to CVSSLARDTEAFF.

This chain uses TRBV4-3 with TRBJ1-6; weak D call: TRBD1 (5 bases). Germline-derived CDR1 and CDR2 are LGHNA and YSLEER. Trimming stripped 3 bases from V and 10 bases from J, with 7 bases between. The CDR3 extends over 12 amino acids. CDR3 nucleotide sequence: TGCGCCAGCAGCCATGCAGGGTCACCCCTCCACTTT. Translation: CASSHAGSPLHF.

This clonotype was recorded a few times. This rearrangement joins TRBV27 to TRBJ2-4, with D possibly matching TRBD1 (5 bases). The DNA end is a closer match to TRBJ2-5, so the J assignment may be wrong. The CDR3 has 13 amino acids. CDR1 and CDR2 (germline): MNHEY, SMNVEV (reference sequence). This CDR3 is CASRHTGQETQYF. The CDR3 region has the DNA TGTGCCAGCAGGCACACAGGACAAGAGACCCAGTACTTC.

The chain carries TRBV3-1 and TRBJ2-2; D is undetermined. V was clipped by 0 bases and J by 8 bases, with 13 bases between them. This CDR3 has 15 residues. Germline-derived CDR1 and CDR2 are LGHDT and YNNKEL (reference sequence). The CDR3 DNA is TGTGCCAGCAGCCAAGACTCGGGTTACCCAGGGGAGCTGTTTTTT. It yields the protein CASSQDSGYPGELFF.

This clonotype was seen at least ten times. The V call is TRBV20-1, the J call TRBJ2-1, with TRBD1 matching over 8 bases. This CDR3 is built from 14 residues. Germline trimming cut 5 bases from V and 8 bases from J; bases unmatched to any gene: 11. The V gene's germline CDR1 is DFQATT and CDR2 SNEGSKA (reference sequence). CDR3 DNA: TGCAGTGCTGTCATAGGACAGGGTCGGGATGAGCAGTTCTTC. It specifies CSAVIGQGRDEQFF.

The chain employs TRBV20-1 and TRBJ2-7; D may be TRBD2 (6 bases). The CDR3 contains 15 residues. The ends were cut back, 1 base at V and 1 base at J, with 14 bases in the middle. Per germline, CDR1 DFQATT and CDR2 SNEGSKA (reference sequence). CDR3 sequence reads: CSARVEGSPSYEQYF. The CDR3 nucleotides read TGCAGTGCTAGAGTGGAGGGGTCGCCTTCCTACGAGCAGTACTTC.

The chain joins TRBV30 to TRBJ2-6, with no clear D. Trimming cost V 3 bases and J 4 bases, with 13 bases left between them. Germline V CDR1 and CDR2: GTSNPN, SVGIG (reference sequence). The CDR3 is made up of 15 amino acids. The CDR3 coding sequence is TGTGCCTGGAGCCCTAGGTCGATCGGGGCCAACGTCCTGACTTTC. Amino acids: CAWSPRSIGANVLTF.

This clonotype was seen a single time. J is TRBJ2-7 and V is TRBV7-9; D is unclear. Germline V gene sequence: CDR1 SEHNR, CDR2 FQNEAQ (reference sequence). The CDR3 has 11 residues. The ends were cut back, 2 bases at V and 6 bases at J, with 5 bases in the middle. Here the CDR3 reads CASSLPTEQYF. In DNA, the CDR3 is TGTGCCAGCAGCTTACCCACCGAGCAGTACTTC.

This clonotype appeared many times. This rearrangement joins TRBV7-6 to TRBJ1-5, with D possibly TRBD1 on 6 matching bases. Trimming removed 5 bases at V and 2 bases at J, with 16 bases between. Looked up from germline, CDR1 is SGHVS and CDR2 is FNYEAQ. The CDR3 has 16 residues. The CDR3 sequence is CASSPGATDRNQPQHF. In nucleotides, the CDR3 is TGTGCCAGCAGCCCAGGGGCAACCGATCGCAATCAGCCCCAGCATTTT.

This clonotype was seen a handful of times. The J gene is TRBJ2-4, the V gene TRBV9; 7 bases are shared with TRBD2. CDR3 length equals 14 residues. V trimming: 0 bases; J trimming: 5 bases; junction bases outside the gene matches: 2. Germline V gene data show CDR1 as SGDLS and CDR2 as YYNGEE. The chain's CDR3 is CASSVGDYENIQYF. The CDR3 nucleotides are TGTGCCAGCAGCGTAGGGGACTACGAAAACATTCAGTACTTC.